A selection of T cell receptor beta chains follows, all from one sample in a study of T cell responses to AZD1222 COVID-19 vaccine. The table came from immunoSEQ multiplex PCR; TCRdb's copy has only in-frame clones and leaves some out. The sample carries over 25,000 clones, 92% recorded once. The input for sequencing was peripheral blood, taken 28 days after the second AZD1222 dose. These TCRs come from an adult who received the AZD1222 COVID-19 vaccine. Each CDR3 is given with its conserved first and last residue. A D gene is named only where the DNA matches it firmly. Expanded clones are given a class, and other clones once, few, many or no size at all.

J: TRBJ2-7
size: .
V: TRBV6-5
D: .
DNA: TGTGCCAGCATCCCGGCAGGCTCCTACGAGCAGTACTTC
CDR3: CASIPAGSYEQYF

J: TRBJ2-5
size: .
V: TRBV19
D: TRBD2
DNA: TGTGCCAGTAGTAGAAGCGGGGCCCAAGAGACCCAGTACTTC
CDR3: CASSRSGAQETQYF

J: TRBJ2-3
size: .
V: TRBV27
D: .
DNA: TGTGCCAGCAGTCTTCTAGGGACTGATACGCAGTATTTT
CDR3: CASSLLGTDTQYF

J: TRBJ2-2
size: once
V: TRBV7-6
D: TRBD2
DNA: TGTGCCAGCAGCTGGGGGCGGGGCGGGAGGCCCCGGGAGCTGTTTTTT
CDR3: CASSWGRGGRPRELFF

J: TRBJ2-7
size: .
V: TRBV27
D: TRBD2
DNA: TGTGCCAGCAAGCGGAGCGGGAGGTGGAGGGACGAGCAGTACTTC
CDR3: CASKRSGRWRDEQYF

J: TRBJ2-7
size: .
V: TRBV11-2
D: TRBD2
DNA: TGTGCCAGCATCGCGGGAGCCCCATTTGGGGAGCAGTACTTC
CDR3: CASIAGAPFGEQYF

J: TRBJ2-1
size: .
V: TRBV9
D: TRBD2
DNA: TGTGCCAGCAGCGTAGTCCCGGCGGGAGTTGGTAGCAATGAGCAGTTCTTC
CDR3: CASSVVPAGVGSNEQFF

J: TRBJ1-3
size: .
V: TRBV30
D: .
DNA: TGTGCCTGGAGCTCCGGAGGCTCTGGAAACACCATATATTTT
CDR3: CAWSSGGSGNTIYF

J: TRBJ1-2
size: .
V: TRBV18
D: .
DNA: TGTGCCAGCTCACCCATAAATACAGGAGTAGACGGCTACACCTTC
CDR3: CASSPINTGVDGYTF

J: TRBJ2-7
size: .
V: TRBV28
D: TRBD1
DNA: TGTGCCAGCAGTGCCCCCGGGACAGGGACCTACGAGCAGTACTTC
CDR3: CASSAPGTGTYEQYF

J: TRBJ2-3
size: .
V: TRBV18
D: .
DNA: TGTGCCAGCTCACCAACAGATACGCAGTATTTT
CDR3: CASSPTDTQYF

J: TRBJ2-7
size: .
V: TRBV10-3
D: .
DNA: TGTGCCATCAGTGACAGGCGAGACGAGCAGTACTTC
CDR3: CAISDRRDEQYF

J: TRBJ2-1
size: .
V: TRBV6-1
D: TRBD2
DNA: TGTGCCAGCAGTGAAGCGGGGACTAGCGGAATCAATGAGCAGTTCTTC
CDR3: CASSEAGTSGINEQFF

J: TRBJ2-7
size: .
V: TRBV6-5
D: .
DNA: TGTGCCAGCAGTTCCTTCGGGGAATTCGAGCAGTACTTC
CDR3: CASSSFGEFEQYF

J: TRBJ1-6
size: once
V: TRBV25-1
D: .
DNA: TGTGCCAGCAGTGTTCACAATAATTCACCCCTCCACTTT
CDR3: CASSVHNNSPLHF

J: TRBJ1-2
size: .
V: TRBV7-2
D: TRBD1
DNA: TGTGCCAGCAGCTTAGACTGGGGACAGAGGGGCTATGGCTACACCTTC
CDR3: CASSLDWGQRGYGYTF

J: TRBJ1-3
size: .
V: TRBV28
D: .
DNA: TGTGCCAGCGGCTTAATAAGCTCTGGAAACACCATATATTTT
CDR3: CASGLISSGNTIYF

J: TRBJ1-5
size: .
V: TRBV7-2
D: .
DNA: TGTGCCAGCAGCTTAAATCGCGAGCCCCAGCATTTT
CDR3: CASSLNREPQHF

J: TRBJ2-7
size: .
V: TRBV4-3
D: .
DNA: TGCGCCAGCAGCCACGTTACCCCCGGTAACTACGAGCAGTACTTC
CDR3: CASSHVTPGNYEQYF

J: TRBJ1-1
size: .
V: TRBV7-3
D: .
DNA: TGTGCCAGCAGCGCCACCCAGGGATTTGTGGGGGCCCGGAACACTGAAGCTTTCTTT
CDR3: CASSATQGFVGARNTEAFF

J: TRBJ2-5
size: .
V: TRBV6-2/TRBV6-3
D: TRBD2
DNA: TGTGCCAGCAGTTACTCGAGACTAGCGGAAGAGACCCAGTACTTC
CDR3: CASSYSRLAEETQYF

J: TRBJ2-1
size: once
V: TRBV30
D: .
DNA: TGTGCCTGGAGTGTGGCGCGGGAGCAGTTCTTC
CDR3: CAWSVAREQFF

J: TRBJ1-4
size: .
V: TRBV28
D: .
DNA: TGTGCCAGCAGTTTATACGGGGACTCTAATGAAAAACTGTTTTTT
CDR3: CASSLYGDSNEKLFF

J: TRBJ2-2
size: .
V: TRBV24-1
D: TRBD2
DNA: TGTGCCACCAGCCTGAGCGGGAGGGCCTCCGGGGAGCTGTTTTTT
CDR3: CATSLSGRASGELFF

J: TRBJ2-3
size: .
V: TRBV11-3
D: .
DNA: TGTGCCAGCAGCTTAGCGGGGAGCACAGATACGCAGTATTTT
CDR3: CASSLAGSTDTQYF

J: TRBJ1-3
size: .
V: TRBV24-1
D: TRBD1
DNA: TGTGCCACCAGTGACCCGGGACAGGATGGAAACACCATATATTTT
CDR3: CATSDPGQDGNTIYF